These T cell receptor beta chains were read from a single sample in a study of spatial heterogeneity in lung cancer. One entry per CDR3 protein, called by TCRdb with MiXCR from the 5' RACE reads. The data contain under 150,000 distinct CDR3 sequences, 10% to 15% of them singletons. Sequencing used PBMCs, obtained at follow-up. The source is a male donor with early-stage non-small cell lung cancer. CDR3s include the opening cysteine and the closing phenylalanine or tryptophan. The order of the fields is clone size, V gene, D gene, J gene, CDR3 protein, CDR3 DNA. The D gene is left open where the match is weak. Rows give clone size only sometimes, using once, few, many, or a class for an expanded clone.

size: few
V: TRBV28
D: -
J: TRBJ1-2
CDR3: CASSLHIYGYTF
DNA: TGTGCCAGCAGTTTACACATCTATGGCTACACCTTC

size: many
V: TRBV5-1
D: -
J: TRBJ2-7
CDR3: CASSLGVGPTYEQYF
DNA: TGCGCCAGCAGCTTGGGAGTGGGCCCCACCTACGAGCAGTACTTC

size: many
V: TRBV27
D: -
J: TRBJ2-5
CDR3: CASSSLVIQETQYF
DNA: TGTGCCAGCAGTTCACTAGTGATCCAAGAGACCCAGTACTTC

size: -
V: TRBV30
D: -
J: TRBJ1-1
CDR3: CAWNQLTVNTEAFF
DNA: TGTGCCTGGAACCAATTGACAGTGAACACTGAAGCTTTCTTT

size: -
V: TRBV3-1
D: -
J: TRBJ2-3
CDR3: CASSQDSGAGDTQYF
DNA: TGTGCCAGCAGCCAAGACTCAGGGGCCGGGGATACGCAGTATTTT

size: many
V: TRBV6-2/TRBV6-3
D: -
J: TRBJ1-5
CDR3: CASRETGHNQPQHF
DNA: TGTGCCAGCAGAGAGACAGGTCACAATCAGCCCCAGCATTTT

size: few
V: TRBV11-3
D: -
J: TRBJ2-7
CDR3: CASSFGDESYEQYF
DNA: TGTGCCAGCAGCTTCGGGGATGAATCCTACGAGCAGTACTTC

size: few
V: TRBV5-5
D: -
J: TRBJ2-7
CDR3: CASSPQVGHEQYF
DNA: TGTGCCAGCAGCCCCCAGGTCGGGCACGAGCAGTACTTC

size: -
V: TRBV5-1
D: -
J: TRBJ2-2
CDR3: CASSSGGRNTGELFF
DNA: TGCGCCAGCAGCTCGGGGGGCCGCAACACCGGGGAGCTGTTTTTT

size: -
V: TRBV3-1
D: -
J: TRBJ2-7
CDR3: CASSPSGLTEQYF
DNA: TGTGCCAGCAGCCCGAGCGGACTGACCGAGCAGTACTTC

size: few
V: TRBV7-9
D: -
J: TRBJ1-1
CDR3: CASSLEHNTEAFF
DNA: TGTGCCAGCAGCTTGGAACATAACACTGAAGCTTTCTTT

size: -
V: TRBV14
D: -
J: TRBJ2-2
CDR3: CASSQTGSNTGELFF
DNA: TGTGCCAGCAGCCAAACAGGGTCGAACACCGGGGAGCTGTTTTTT

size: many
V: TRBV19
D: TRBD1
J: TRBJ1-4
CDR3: CASRTTGGSEKLFF
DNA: TGTGCCAGTAGGACGACAGGGGGAAGTGAAAAACTGTTTTTT

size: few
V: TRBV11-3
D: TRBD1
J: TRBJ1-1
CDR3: CASSLEGAGGGTEAFF
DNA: TGTGCCAGCAGCTTAGAAGGGGCAGGGGGCGGCACTGAAGCTTTCTTT

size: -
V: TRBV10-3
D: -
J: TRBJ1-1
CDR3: CAISESPAIEAFF
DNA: TGTGCCATCAGTGAGTCGCCAGCGATTGAAGCTTTCTTT

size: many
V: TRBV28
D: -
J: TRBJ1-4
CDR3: CASSPIINEKLFF
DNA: TGTGCCAGCAGTCCTATCATTAATGAAAAACTGTTTTTT

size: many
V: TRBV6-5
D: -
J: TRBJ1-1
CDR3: CASSSNTEAFF
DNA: TGTGCCAGCAGCTCAAACACTGAAGCTTTCTTT